This TCR beta chain emerged from a study of HIV-infected patients and healthy controls. Germline V gives CDR1 DFQATT, CDR2 SNEGSKA (reference sequence). This CDR3 contains 12 residues. V was clipped by 6 bases and J by 7 bases; unmatched bases: 6. This clonotype is medium-sized within its sample. Alpha and beta constant-region primers primed reverse transcription of about 500 ng RNA. Alpha and beta chain libraries were made separately by chain-specific third strand synthesis with multiplexing indices. Second strand DNA was synthesized using a primer at the SP2 site. TCRdb independently ran MiXCR on the 5' RACE reads; one entry per CDR3 protein. Altogether 2,000 or so distinct CDR3 sequences are present, more than 11% being singletons, with the ten largest covering about 20%. Antiretroviral therapy had run roughly three months, about 14 weeks, before follow-up blood collection. No cell fractionation was done, so the repertoire covers all unsorted peripheral blood T cells.

The chain combines TRBV20-1 with TRBJ1-1; 9 bases match TRBD1. This TCR was sampled from an adult with HIV infection. Sequenced here: blood, sampled during antiretroviral therapy. CDR3 sequence reads: CSATDRGLEAFF. The CDR3, as DNA: TGCAGTGCCACGGACAGGGGCCTTGAAGCTTTCTTT.